In its sample, the clone carrying this TCR beta chain was seen a few times. What it binds is not known. J gave up 4 bases and V 7 bases, and 5 bases lay outside the gene matches. This CDR3 is 15 amino acids long. This sample was included in a study of T-cell reconstitution after alpha-beta-depleted transplantation in children. Study-level findings and limits: T-cell counts and diversity at one year following transplant were attributed mainly to newly produced T cells. Some patients' high day-60 TCRbeta diversity was traced to surviving recipient T cells and thymic progenitors. Reportedly, roughly two months post-transplant, alpha-beta T cells arose from several hundred expanded graft clones.

Unique molecular identifiers were incorporated into the prepared TCRbeta library. TCRdb itself ran the PCR reads through MiXCR, one entry per CDR3 protein. The sample consists of fewer than 500,000 distinct CDR3 sequences, roughly two fifths of them appearing once. The sample consisted of PBMCs, taken before TCRalphabeta/CD19-depleted stem cell transplant. The receptor comes from a girl aged 2 to 9 with aplastic anemia, due to receive a stem cell transplant. The genes are TRBV12-3 or TRBV12-4 and TRBJ2-2; 11 bases line up with TRBD1. DNA for the CDR3: TGTGCCAGCACGCCCGGGACAGGGGGCACCGGGGAGCTGTTTTTT. Residues: CASTPGTGGTGELFF.